One and the same sample provided the 9 T cell receptor beta chains below, sequenced in a study of blood T cell repertoires in COVID-19. This table comes from immunoSEQ multiplex PCR, and its TCRdb copy is limited to in-frame clones, with some not included. Found here are 230,000 or so clones, around 84% of them singletons; the top ten hold about 2.1%. Sequencing input: peripheral blood. These receptors were obtained from a man aged 40-50 years who had recovered from COVID-19.

V gene TRBV2 combines with J gene TRBJ1-1; a possible D gene is TRBD1 (6 bases). The germline V gene encodes CDR1 SNHLY and CDR2 FYNNEI. The CDR3 extends over 15 amino acids. V was shortened by 8 bases and J by 1 base, with 17 bases between the two germline ends. CDR3 sequence: CASQMLGGANTEAFF. The CDR3 region has the DNA TGTGCCAGCCAGATGCTAGGGGGGGCGAACACTGAAGCTTTCTTT.

This chain connects TRBV5-1 to TRBJ1-1, with a possible D match to TRBD1 (5 bases). Germline-derived CDR1 and CDR2 are SGHRS and YFSETQ. The CDR3 contains 14 residues. Trimming took 2 bases from V and 4 from J, leaving 12 bases between them. As DNA, the CDR3 is TGCGCCAGCAGCTTTATACCGGGGGGCACTGAAGCTTTCTTT. Translation: CASSFIPGGTEAFF.

The chain has TRBV4-1 and TRBJ2-7, with TRBD1 matching 10 bases. The CDR3 has 15 amino acids. CDR1 is MGHRA and CDR2 is YSYEKL in the germline V gene. Losses at the gene ends were 4 bases for V and 4 bases for J; bases not matched to a gene: 7. The CDR3 spells CASSLDRDRGYEQYF. CDR3 DNA sequence: TGCGCCAGCAGCCTGGACCGGGACAGGGGTTACGAGCAGTACTTC.

The chain uses TRBV5-6 and TRBJ1-1, with D hard to call. V was shortened by 5 bases and J by 0 bases, with 14 bases between the two germline ends. Germline V gene data show CDR1 as SGHDT and CDR2 as YYEEEE. This CDR3 contains 15 residues. The CDR3 DNA reads as TGTGCCAGCAGTTCTCTGGAGGGAATGAACACTGAAGCTTTCTTT. Protein: CASSSLEGMNTEAFF.

The V gene is TRBV20-1, the J gene TRBJ2-1; no definite D call. Germline-derived CDR1 and CDR2 are DFQATT and SNEGSKA (reference sequence). V lost 6 bases to trimming and J lost 7 bases, with 10 bases between them. The length of the CDR3 is 11 residues. The chain's CDR3 is CSAAYLNEQFF. CDR3 nucleotide sequence: TGCAGTGCCGCCTATTTGAATGAGCAGTTCTTC.

Details on this clone: Other nucleotide sequences from this sample produce the same CDR3. The chain carries TRBV18 and TRBJ2-7; 9 nucleotides line up with TRBD1. V trimming: 0 bases; J trimming: 1 base; junction bases outside the gene matches: 1. From germline, CDR1 is KGHSH and CDR2 LQKENI. CDR3 length: 15 amino acids. The CDR3 DNA reads as TGTGCCAGCTCACCACCGGGACAGGGTTCCTACGAGCAGTACTTC. It translates to CASSPPGQGSYEQYF.

V and J are TRBV2 and TRBJ1-1; possibly TRBD1 for D (5 bases). This CDR3 has 11 amino acids. Trimming removed 7 bases at V and 10 bases at J, with 13 bases between. Looked up from germline, CDR1 is SNHLY and CDR2 is FYNNEI. The CDR3 nucleotides read TGTGCCAGCACCTCCGACAGTTTAGCTTTCTTT. It translates to CASTSDSLAFF. Full variable domain (remainder filled in from reference TRBV2 and TRBJ1-1): EPEVTQTPSHQVTQMGQEVILRCVPISNHLYFYWYRQILGQKVEFLVSFYNNEISEKSEIFDDQFSVERPDGSNFTLKIRSTKLEDSAMYFCASTSDSLAFFGQGTRLTVV.

Here the CDR3 reads CASSEHRGPSQETQYF. CDR3 DNA sequence: TGTGCCAGCAGCGAACACAGGGGGCCAAGCCAAGAGACCCAGTACTTC. The rearrangement joins TRBV5-4 to TRBJ2-5, with 9 nucleotides matching TRBD1. This CDR3 spans 16 amino acids. The germline gives CDR1 SGHNT, CDR2 YYREEE (reference sequence). Trimming cost V 4 bases and J 1 base; bases outside gene matches: 8.

The gene calls are TRBV6-5 and TRBJ2-7; the D is unclear. The CDR3 totals 11 residues. CDR1 is MNHEY, CDR2 SVGAGI, per germline. Trimming shortened V by 5 bases and J by 6 bases, and 8 bases separated the two germline ends. The CDR3 reads CASSRRGEQYF. For the CDR3, the DNA is TGTGCCAGCAGTCGACGCGGCGAGCAGTACTTC.